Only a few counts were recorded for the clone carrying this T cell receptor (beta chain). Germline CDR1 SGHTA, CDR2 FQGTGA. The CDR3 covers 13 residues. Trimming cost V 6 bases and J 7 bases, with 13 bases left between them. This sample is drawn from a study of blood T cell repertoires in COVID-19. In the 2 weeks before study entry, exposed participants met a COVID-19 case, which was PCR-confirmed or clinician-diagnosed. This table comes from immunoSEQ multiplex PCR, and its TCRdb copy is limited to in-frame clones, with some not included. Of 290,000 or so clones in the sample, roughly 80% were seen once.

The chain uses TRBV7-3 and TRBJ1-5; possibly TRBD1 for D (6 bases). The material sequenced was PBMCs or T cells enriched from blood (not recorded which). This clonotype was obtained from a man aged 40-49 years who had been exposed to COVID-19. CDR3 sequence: CASRGAQGQPQHF. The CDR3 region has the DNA TGTGCCAGCAGGGGGGCGCAGGGACAGCCCCAGCATTTT. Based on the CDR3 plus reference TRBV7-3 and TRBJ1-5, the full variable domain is GAGVSQTPSNKVTEKGKYVELRCDPISGHTALYWYRQSLGQGPEFLIYFQGTGAADDSGLPNDRFFAVRPEGSVSTLKIQRTERGDSAVYLCASRGAQGQPQHFGDGTRLSIL.